A selection of T cell receptor beta chains follows, all from one sample in a study of blood T cell repertoires in COVID-19. Sequencing used immunoSEQ multiplex PCR; TCRdb keeps in-frame clones, though not all of them. The sample lists some 100,000 clones; approximately 90% were seen once. The sequenced sample was peripheral blood. These receptors were taken from a man between 60 and 70 years old with acute or convalescent COVID-19. Each CDR3 is given with its conserved first and last residue. Each record gives: clone size, D gene, V gene, J gene, CDR3 protein, CDR3 DNA. D genes are given only for firm matches. Clone size, where shown, is once, few, many, or a class for clones that have expanded.

-	TRBD1	TRBV7-9	TRBJ1-5	CASSLDRLNQPQHF	TGTGCCAGCAGCTTGGACAGGCTAAATCAGCCCCAGCATTTT
-	TRBD2	TRBV19	TRBJ2-1	CASWSWREGTYEQFF	TGTGCCAGTTGGTCGTGGCGGGAGGGCACCTATGAGCAGTTCTTC
once	TRBD1	TRBV5-1	TRBJ2-2	CASTTGTGVWTGELFF	TGCGCCAGCACCACCGGGACAGGGGTTTGGACCGGGGAGCTGTTTTTT
-	TRBD1	TRBV10-3	TRBJ1-2	CAITPGTGNYGYTF	TGTGCCATCACTCCCGGGACAGGAAACTATGGCTACACCTTC
-	-	TRBV5-4	TRBJ1-6	CASSLVGGTYNSPLHF	TGTGCCAGCAGTCTCGTCGGGGGGACCTATAATTCACCCCTCCACTTT
-	TRBD2	TRBV7-9	TRBJ2-2	CASSRTSGGTGELFF	TGTGCCAGCAGCCGTACTAGCGGGGGGACCGGGGAGCTGTTTTTT
-	TRBD2	TRBV5-4	TRBJ2-1	CASSPQGLDYNEQFF	TGTGCCAGCAGCCCCCAAGGACTAGACTACAATGAGCAGTTCTTC
-	TRBD2	TRBV6-4	TRBJ2-3	CASSPSGRLADTQYF	TGTGCCAGCAGTCCTAGCGGGAGATTAGCAGATACGCAGTATTTT
-	TRBD1	TRBV7-6	TRBJ2-3	CASSLNLGTGGQDTQYF	TGTGCCAGCAGCCTAAATCTCGGGACAGGGGGTCAAGATACGCAGTATTTT
-	TRBD1	TRBV11-3	TRBJ1-6	CASSRFRDRNNSPLHF	TGTGCCAGCAGCCGCTTCCGGGACAGGAATAATTCACCCCTCCACTTT
-	TRBD2	TRBV27	TRBJ2-3	CASSLSFWGGRAQSTDTQYF	TGTGCCAGCAGTTTATCCTTCTGGGGCGGGAGGGCCCAAAGCACAGATACGCAGTATTTT
-	TRBD1	TRBV2	TRBJ1-5	CASGQGGQPQHF	TGTGCCAGCGGACAGGGGGGACAGCCCCAGCATTTT
-	-	TRBV7-2	TRBJ2-7	CASSLDLGDEQYF	TGTGCCAGCAGCTTAGATTTGGGAGACGAGCAGTACTTC
-	TRBD1	TRBV5-1	TRBJ2-2	CASSSQRTGFGGELFF	TGCGCCAGCAGCTCGCAACGGACAGGGTTTGGCGGGGAGCTGTTTTTT
-	-	TRBV30	TRBJ1-5	CAWKGQAPYSNQPQHF	TGTGCCTGGAAGGGGCAGGCCCCATATAGCAATCAGCCCCAGCATTTT
-	TRBD1	TRBV6-5	TRBJ2-5	CASSYTSGTAQETQYF	TGTGCCAGCAGTTACACCTCCGGGACAGCCCAAGAGACCCAGTACTTC
-	TRBD1	TRBV28	TRBJ1-1	CASSRPGTGADTEAFF	TGTGCCAGCAGCCGTCCCGGGACAGGGGCAGATACTGAAGCTTTCTTT
-	TRBD1	TRBV27	TRBJ1-2	CASSLGQGNHYGYTF	TGTGCCAGCAGTTTAGGACAGGGAAACCACTATGGCTACACCTTC
-	-	TRBV9	TRBJ2-5	CASSTPGGSQETQYF	TGTGCCAGCAGCACCCCAGGGGGGAGTCAAGAGACCCAGTACTTC
-	TRBD1	TRBV5-4	TRBJ1-2	CASSSDRDDYGYTF	TGTGCCAGCAGTTCCGACAGGGATGACTATGGCTACACCTTC
-	-	TRBV5-1	TRBJ2-3	CASSLVAGRDTQYF	TGCGCCAGCAGCTTGGTGGCGGGAAGGGATACGCAGTATTTT
few	TRBD1	TRBV29-1	TRBJ2-1	CSVGTGYNEQFF	TGCAGCGTTGGGACAGGTTACAATGAGCAGTTCTTC
-	TRBD1	TRBV27	TRBJ1-6	CASSPGTGSSPLHF	TGTGCCAGCAGCCCAGGGACAGGGAGTTCACCCCTCCACTTT
-	-	TRBV3-1/TRBV3-2	TRBJ1-6	CASSQEADKDSPLHF	TGTGCCAGCAGCCAAGAAGCGGATAAAGATTCACCCCTCCACTTT
-	TRBD1	TRBV27	TRBJ2-7	CASRTGTGFYEQYF	TGTGCCAGCAGAACCGGGACAGGGTTCTACGAGCAGTACTTC
-	TRBD1	TRBV19	TRBJ2-2	CASSRTGGTGELFF	TGTGCCAGTAGTAGGACAGGGGGCACCGGGGAGCTGTTTTTT
once	-	TRBV6-1	TRBJ1-6	CASSEAAGVYSPLHF	TGTGCCAGCAGTGAAGCGGCAGGGGTTTATTCACCCCTCCACTTT
-	-	TRBV28	TRBJ1-1	CASTTPGDHTEAFF	TGTGCCAGCACCACGCCAGGGGATCACACTGAAGCTTTCTTT
-	-	TRBV15	TRBJ1-5	CATSRDLSLQADEPQHF	TGTGCCACCAGCAGAGATCTAAGTTTGCAGGCCGATGAGCCCCAGCATTTT
-	-	TRBV30	TRBJ1-4	CAWSVQGRPEKLFF	TGTGCCTGGAGTGTACAGGGACGCCCCGAAAAACTGTTTTTT
-	-	TRBV9	TRBJ1-1	CASSVSGGQEAFF	TGTGCCAGCAGCGTAAGCGGGGGACAAGAAGCTTTCTTT
-	-	TRBV24-1	TRBJ1-5	CATSAPGSNQPQHF	TGTGCCACCAGTGCCCCGGGGAGCAATCAGCCCCAGCATTTT
-	TRBD1	TRBV30	TRBJ2-5	CAWGNRGRETQYF	TGTGCCTGGGGGAACAGGGGTCGGGAGACCCAGTACTTC
-	-	TRBV18	TRBJ1-3	CASSPGGSSGNTIYF	TGTGCCAGCTCACCCGGGGGGAGCTCTGGAAACACCATATATTTT
-	TRBD1	TRBV6-4	TRBJ1-5	CARSTGVRQPQHF	TGTGCCAGATCAACAGGGGTTCGTCAGCCCCAGCATTTT
-	-	TRBV30	TRBJ1-2	CAWSVEGRANYGYTF	TGTGCCTGGAGTGTCGAGGGAAGGGCTAACTATGGCTACACCTTC
-	-	TRBV6-1	TRBJ1-6	CASSEHEGDLYNSPLHF	TGTGCCAGCAGTGAGCACGAGGGAGATCTCTATAATTCACCCCTCCACTTT
-	TRBD1	TRBV11-2	TRBJ1-3	CASSRTGSSGNTIYF	TGTGCCAGCAGCAGGACAGGGAGCTCTGGAAACACCATATATTTT
-	-	TRBV27	TRBJ1-2	CASRTPTYGYTF	TGTGCCAGCAGGACACCAACCTATGGCTACACCTTC